The following is a T cell receptor (beta chain) sequence with its context. Method: immunoSEQ multiplex PCR; TCRdb's copy keeps in-frame clones and lacks some. The repertoire holds some 2.1 million clones, with about 95% as singletons. Germline CDR1 GTSNPN, CDR2 SVGIG (reference sequence). The CDR3 is 13 amino acids. The germline V and J ends were trimmed by 2 bases and 4 bases, with 11 bases remaining between them. These data belong to a study of shared clonotypes between healthy human individuals. Naive-designated CD8 cells lacked CD45RO, were positively enriched for CCR7, and omitted terminally differentiated effector memory CD45RA+ cells.

V gene TRBV30 combines with J gene TRBJ1-1, with D maybe TRBD1 (5 bases). The sequencing sample was made of naive CD8+ T cells sorted from blood. The receptor was derived from a man in his late teens or twenties in good health. CDR3 nucleotide sequence: TGTGCCTGGAGTATGGGGCCGGCCACTGAAGCTTTCTTT. Translated, it gives CAWSMGPATEAFF.